The 22 T cell receptor beta chains reported below all come from one sample, sequenced in a study of blood T cell repertoires in COVID-19. TCRdb's copy holds only in-frame clones and misses some; the assay was immunoSEQ multiplex PCR. The data hold some 200,000 clones, with around nine tenths observed a single time. Sequencing input: peripheral blood. The receptor set was obtained from a man aged 45-65 years with COVID-19, enrolled during active disease.

The J gene is TRBJ2-7, the V gene TRBV3-1 (or the pseudogene TRBV3-2), with 10 bases aligning to TRBD1. Germline-derived CDR1 and CDR2 are LGHDT and YNNKEL (reference sequence). Germline trimming cut 1 base from V and 7 bases from J; bases unmatched to any gene: 10. The CDR3 loop spans 16 amino acids. The CDR3 DNA is TGTGCCAGCAGCCAAGTGGCAGGGACAGGGGCAGGGGAGCAGTACTTC. This encodes CASSQVAGTGAGEQYF.

The chain uses TRBV28 and TRBJ1-2; 10 nucleotides line up with TRBD1. Per the germline V gene, CDR1 is MDHEN and CDR2 is SYDVKM. The CDR3 is 14 amino acids. The V segment lost 7 bases and the J segment 6 bases; nucleotides outside the gene matches: 8. The DNA of the CDR3 is TGTGCCAGCATGACAGGGGGCGCTGTCGATGGCTACACCTTC. Translation gives CASMTGGAVDGYTF.

In regard to this clone: The sample carries other DNA sequences with the same CDR3. The chain couples TRBV6-5 to TRBJ2-1; 12 bases match TRBD2. This CDR3 contains 16 residues. The ends lost 0 bases at V and 6 bases at J; junction bases unmatched: 3. Germline lookup yields CDR1 MNHEY and CDR2 SVGAGI. Here the CDR3 reads CASSYSLAGGPNEQFF. CDR3 coding DNA: TGTGCCAGCAGTTACTCGCTAGCGGGGGGGCCCAATGAGCAGTTCTTC.

The chain carries TRBV30 and TRBJ2-2, with 8 positions matching TRBD2. The germline CDR1 and CDR2 sequences are GTSNPN and SVGIG (reference sequence). V dropped 0 bases and J dropped 2; count of bases not matched to a gene: 5. The CDR3 contains 16 residues. CDR3 loop: CAWSVYGGGNTGELFF. As DNA, the CDR3 is TGTGCCTGGAGTGTGTACGGGGGGGGTAACACCGGGGAGCTGTTTTTT.

The chain has TRBV27 and TRBJ1-5; D perhaps matches TRBD1 (5 bases). CDR3 length: 15 amino acids. CDR1 and CDR2 from the germline V gene are MNHEY and SMNVEV (reference sequence). The ends were cut back, 7 bases at V and 2 bases at J, with 15 bases in the middle. As DNA, the CDR3 is TGTGCCAGCAACCCAGACAGTTTGGGCAATCAGCCCCAGCATTTT. It encodes CASNPDSLGNQPQHF.

Here the CDR3 reads CASSPGQAKNIQYF. CDR3 sequence (DNA): TGTGCCAGCTCACCGGGACAGGCCAAAAACATTCAGTACTTC. V usage is TRBV18 and J usage is TRBJ2-4; the match to TRBD1 covers 7 bases. The CDR3 is 14 amino acids. The germline gives CDR1 KGHSH, CDR2 LQKENI. Losses at the gene ends were 3 bases for V and 1 base for J; bases not matched to a gene: 0.

This clone has just a few counts. The J gene is TRBJ1-6, the V gene TRBV6-4; TRBD1 is a possible D gene (6 bases). The V end lost 3 bases, the J end lost 7 bases, and 10 bases lay between the germline ends. The germline V gene encodes CDR1 MRHNA and CDR2 SNTAGT. The CDR3 contains 14 residues. The chain's CDR3 is CASSEDSGNSPLHF. In nucleotides, the CDR3 is TGTGCCAGCAGTGAGGACAGTGGGAATTCACCCCTCCACTTT.

This chain links TRBV7-9 with TRBJ2-5; perhaps TRBD2 as D (5 bases). Germline V gene lookup returns CDR1 SEHNR and CDR2 FQNEAQ (reference sequence). V was cut by 2 bases and J by 5 bases, with 12 bases left in between. CDR3 length: 14 residues. The CDR3 sequence is CASSLPGLSETQYF. In DNA, the CDR3 is TGTGCCAGCAGCTTACCGGGGTTGTCGGAGACCCAGTACTTC.

The chain employs TRBV7-3 and TRBJ2-7, with a possible D match to TRBD2 (6 bases). The germline V gene encodes CDR1 SGHTA and CDR2 FQGTGA. V lost 3 bases and J lost 2, with 14 bases in between. The CDR3 loop spans 15 amino acids. The CDR3 region is CASSLRVDYTYEQYF. In DNA, the CDR3 is TGTGCCAGCAGCTTGAGGGTGGACTATACCTACGAGCAGTACTTC.

The chain is built from TRBV12-3 or TRBV12-4 and TRBJ1-1; D not certain. V was cut by 6 bases and J by 1 base, with 9 bases left in between. CDR3 length: 13 amino acids. The CDR3 loop is CASSPRENTEAFF. The CDR3 region has the DNA TGTGCCAGCAGCCCCCGGGAGAACACTGAAGCTTTCTTT.

The V gene is TRBV12-3 or TRBV12-4, the J gene TRBJ2-3, with no clear D. V lost 4 bases and J 6 bases, leaving 11 bases between the germline ends. The CDR3 is 13 amino acids. The CDR3 DNA is TGTGCCAGCAGTTCCCAGAATGTCGATACGCAGTATTTT. The encoded protein is CASSSQNVDTQYF.

The V and J genes are TRBV7-9 and TRBJ2-2; tentative D call: TRBD1 (5 bases). The V end was cut by 1 base, the J end by 0 bases, with 6 bases between. The CDR3 is 15 amino acids. The germline V gene encodes CDR1 SEHNR and CDR2 FQNEAQ (reference sequence). The CDR3 loop reads CASSLGGSNTGELFF. As DNA, the CDR3 is TGTGCCAGCAGCTTAGGGGGCTCGAACACCGGGGAGCTGTTTTTT.

This chain joins TRBV19 and TRBJ1-2; D ambiguous. Trimming pared 3 bases from V and 0 bases from J, leaving 8 bases between. CDR3 length: 14 amino acids. Looked up from germline, CDR1 is LNHDA and CDR2 is SQIVND (reference sequence). The CDR3, as DNA: TGTGCCAGTAGTATCTATTCTGCTAACTATGGCTACACCTTC. The encoded protein is CASSIYSANYGYTF.

This clone was seen once. The chain carries TRBV27 and TRBJ2-2; D is uncertain. Trimming took 5 bases from V and 4 from J, leaving 11 bases between them. The CDR3 extends over 14 amino acids. Germline CDR1 reads MNHEY; CDR2 reads SMNVEV (reference sequence). The CDR3 coding sequence is TGTGCCAGCAGTCCCCAGGCCCCCACCGGGGAGCTGTTTTTT. Protein: CASSPQAPTGELFF.

V and J are TRBV6-2 or TRBV6-3 and TRBJ1-6, with TRBD1 identical over 8 bases. The V segment lost 6 bases and the J segment 0 bases; nucleotides outside the gene matches: 10. The CDR3 is 18 amino acids. Germline assignment: CDR1 MNHEY and CDR2 SVGEGT. The CDR3, as DNA: TGTGCCAGCAGCATGACAGGGGAAGACTTCTCCTATAATTCACCCCTCCACTTT. Translating it yields CASSMTGEDFSYNSPLHF.

The rearrangement links TRBV2 to TRBJ1-6; maybe TRBD1 (5 bases). Germline assignment: CDR1 SNHLY and CDR2 FYNNEI. The ends were cut back, 4 bases at V and 7 bases at J, with 8 bases in the middle. The CDR3 has 13 residues. CDR3 region: CASSGQTNSPLHF. The CDR3 coding sequence is TGTGCCAGCAGTGGACAGACAAATTCACCCCTCCACTTT.

J is TRBJ2-3 and V is TRBV7-2; TRBD1 matches at 8 bases. The CDR3 loop spans 16 amino acids. Trimming removed 2 bases from V and 5 bases from J; junction bases left unmatched: 9. Looked up from germline, CDR1 is SGHTA and CDR2 is FQGNSA. Here the CDR3 DNA reads TGTGCCAGCAGCTTAACGGACAGGGTTCGTGGAGATACGCAGTATTTT. It is translated as CASSLTDRVRGDTQYF.

The rearrangement joins TRBV6-6 to TRBJ2-7; 10 nucleotides align to TRBD1. This CDR3 has 14 amino acids. The germline V gene has CDR1 MNHNY and CDR2 SVGAGI (reference sequence). V shed 7 bases, J shed 5 bases, and the junction held 8 bases outside the gene matches. The CDR3 nucleotides are TGTGCCAGCACCATGGACAGGGGGAGAAACGAGCAGTACTTC. This encodes CASTMDRGRNEQYF.

V and J are TRBV7-2 and TRBJ1-4, with TRBD1 as a possible D gene (5 bases). V was shortened by 2 bases and J by 8 bases, with 12 bases between the two germline ends. The V gene's germline CDR1 is SGHTA and CDR2 FQGNSA. The CDR3 totals 14 residues. For the CDR3, the DNA is TGTGCCAGCAGCTTACAGGGAAGAGGCGAAAAACTGTTTTTT. Protein sequence: CASSLQGRGEKLFF.

DNA of the CDR3: TGTGCCATCAGTGTGGACAGGGCCGGGAAACAGCCCCAGCATTTT. Residues: CAISVDRAGKQPQHF. This chain joins TRBV10-3 and TRBJ1-5; 8 bases align to TRBD1. V dropped 4 bases and J dropped 7; count of bases not matched to a gene: 9. This CDR3 is built from 15 residues. CDR1 is ENHRY, CDR2 SYGVKD, per germline.

This clone appeared a single time. The chain employs TRBV29-1 and TRBJ1-1; D is unresolved. CDR1 is SQVTM and CDR2 is ANQGSEA in the germline V gene. The V gene lost 7 bases and the J gene lost 4 bases, with 19 bases spanning the gap. This CDR3 is built from 14 residues. The CDR3 sequence is CSASEGGAITEAFF. Here the CDR3 DNA reads TGCAGCGCCTCCGAGGGAGGCGCGATCACTGAAGCTTTCTTT.

The chain has TRBV5-6 and TRBJ1-4; TRBD1 matches at 7 bases. The CDR3 is 15 amino acids. V was pared by 4 bases and J by 7 bases, with 10 bases of the junction left unmatched. Germline CDR1 and CDR2: SGHDT and YYEEEE. CDR3 residues: CASSRRDSLLEKLFF. CDR3 nucleotides: TGTGCCAGCAGCCGCCGGGACAGCCTACTTGAAAAACTGTTTTTT.